This TCR beta chain was documented in a study of cytomegalovirus exposure and HLA in healthy donors. CDR1 and CDR2 (germline): SEHNR, FQNEAQ (reference sequence). Trimming cost V 3 bases and J 8 bases, with 16 bases left between them. The CDR3 sequence is 15 residues long. The PCR was carried out with 60 Vbeta primers and 13 Jbeta primers. Clones were sequenced by immunoSEQ multiplex PCR, and TCRdb holds only the in-frame ones, with some missing. The sample has about 200,000 clones, 65% to 85% seen once. Input material: PBMCs. This clonotype originated in a man between 50 and 59 years old in good health and CMV-seronegative. The V and J genes are TRBV7-9 and TRBJ1-4; D ambiguous. CDR3 in DNA: TGTGCCAGCAGCTTTGTGGCCCCATACCACGAAAAACTGTTTTTT. Protein sequence: CASSFVAPYHEKLFF.